This TCR beta chain was sequenced for a study of T-cell reconstitution after alpha-beta-depleted transplantation in children. Trimming cost V 0 bases and J 9 bases, with 13 bases left between them. Germline V lookup: CDR1 LGHNA, CDR2 YSLEER. The CDR3 has 14 residues. This clonotype occurred a few times. Unique molecular identifiers were used to barcode this TCRbeta library. MiXCR, applied by TCRdb to the PCR reads, yields one record per CDR3 protein. This table holds around 370,000 distinct CDR3 sequences, 10% found once. Sample: PBMCs from the stem cell graft donor, taken from the stem cell graft. The chain joins TRBV4-3 to TRBJ2-3, with D perhaps TRBD2 (5 bases). The TCR sequence derives from a human donor who donated a stem cell graft to a child with acute lymphoblastic leukemia. CDR3 DNA: TGCGCCAGCAGCCAAGAAGTACGGCTAGCCACGCAGTATTTT. Translation gives CASSQEVRLATQYF.